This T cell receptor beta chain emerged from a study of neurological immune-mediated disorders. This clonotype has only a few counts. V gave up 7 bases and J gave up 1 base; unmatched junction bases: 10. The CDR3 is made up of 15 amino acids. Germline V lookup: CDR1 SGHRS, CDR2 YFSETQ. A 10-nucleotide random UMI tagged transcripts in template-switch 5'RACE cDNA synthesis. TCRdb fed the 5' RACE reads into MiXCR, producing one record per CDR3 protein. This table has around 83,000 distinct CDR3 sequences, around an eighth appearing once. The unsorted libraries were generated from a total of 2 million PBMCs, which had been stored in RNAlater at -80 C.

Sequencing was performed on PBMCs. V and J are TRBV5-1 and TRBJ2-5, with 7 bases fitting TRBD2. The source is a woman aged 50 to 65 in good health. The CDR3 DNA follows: TGCGCCAGCTACCGGGCTAGCGGTTCCCAAGAGACCCAGTACTTC. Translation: CASYRASGSQETQYF. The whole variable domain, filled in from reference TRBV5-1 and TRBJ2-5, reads KAGVTQTPRYLIKTRGQQVTLSCSPISGHRSVSWYQQTPGQGLQFLFEYFSETQRNKGNFPGRFSGRQFSNSRSEMNVSTLELGDSALYLCASYRASGSQETQYFGPGTRLLVL.